The sequence of this T cell receptor (beta chain) was determined in a study of Ad26.COV2.S vaccination and SARS-CoV-2 variants (dated by TCRdb to the early 2020s). Study-wide context: Vaccine-arm donors came from COV1001, a multicentre, randomized, double-blind, placebo-controlled phase I-IIa trial of Ad26.COV2.S in healthy adults. The TCR-sequenced set comprised approximately 30 samples: roughly 19 Ad26.COV2.S vaccine recipients, 5 placebo recipients and 8 SARS-CoV-2 convalescent individuals. Ad26.COV2.S was given intramuscularly at 5x10^10 or 1x10^11 viral particles, as a single shot or as two shots 56 days apart. Blinding of investigators to trial group allocation was maintained during experiments and outcome assessment. Trial participants were randomized into five groups of five: low-dose or high-dose Ad26.COV2.S given once or twice, or placebo on both occasions. TCRbeta repertoire sequencing was used to assess the specificity and breadth of SARS-CoV-2-reactive T cell receptors after Ad26.COV2.S vaccination.

Its CDR3 holds 15 amino acids, cysteine through phenylalanine. The entry retains the CDR3 DNA only, 45 bases that are in frame from base 1. CDR1 and CDR2, looked up from the germline V gene, are SGHVS and FQNEAQ. The junction carries 18 bases between V and J, which are trimmed by 5 bases and 4 bases respectively. The research as a whole found: It was noted by the authors that total T cell responses may have been underestimated by the TCR breadth and depth analyses. After vaccination, spike-specific CD8+ and CD4+ T cell responses were reported to show substantial breadth. The study lacked the statistical power to compare responses across vaccine doses or regimens. Vaccine and placebo recipients had comparable non-spike TCR breadth, which fits with the vaccine containing only spike. Spike-specific TCR breadth was higher in Ad26.COV2.S recipients than in placebo recipients (P = 0.0014).

TCRbeta CDR3 regions were sequenced with the immunoSEQ Assay. After extraction, genomic DNA underwent amplification by bias-controlled multiplex PCR, followed by high-throughput sequencing. Regarding the original processing steps: To quantify the absolute abundance of every unique TCRbeta CDR3 region, sequences were collapsed and filtered. T cell fraction was estimated by normalizing TCRbeta template counts to usable DNA, with usable DNA measured through amplification of reference genes found in all nucleated cells. Repertoire TCRs were annotated as SARS-CoV-2-specific by exact matching of V gene, CDR3 amino acid sequence and J gene to a known reactive TCR set. The reference SARS-CoV-2 TCR set was obtained from MIRA and was filtered for enrichment in COVID-19-positive ImmuneCODE repertoires, whereby public or cross-reactive TCRs were removed. Using the MIRA antigens, annotated TCRs were further analysed by specific ORF or by position within an ORF. Breadth was defined as the number of annotated unique rearrangements divided by the total number of unique productive rearrangements, and depth was defined as the summed frequency of the annotated unique rearrangements. Two-sided Wilcoxon rank-sum tests were used to compare TCR breadth between groups. TCRdb provides this immuneACCESS table in a form limited to in-frame rearrangements. Some clones are lacking; in checked studies, under half of them reflect an unresolved V gene, and why the rest are absent is not known. The V and J calls and clone size come from that table; D and trimming were worked out from the DNA. The table for this sample lists over 450,000 clones; 80% to 90% of them were counted only once. The top ten clonotypes cover approximately 1.7% of the sample.

Regarding this clone: The antigen it recognizes is unknown. Base qualities were left out, and no much larger clone turns up one base away.

Explained via the paper, the treatment or condition label denotes: some 19 received Ad26.COV2.S at low or high dose, single or two shots; several received placebo; per-sample allocation not given. Repertoires of vaccine and placebo recipients were sequenced from samples collected on day 63 after the first injection. In Cohort 1b, roughly 26 adults aged 18-55 years were enrolled at a single site in Boston, USA, between 29 July and 7 August 2020. As a vaccine, Ad26.COV2.S was a replication-incompetent adenovirus type 26 vector that expressed a prefusion-stabilized SARS-CoV-2 spike protein derived from the original Wuhan strain.

The source of this sequence is a person between 18 and 60 years old who received the Ad26.COV2.S COVID-19 vaccine or a placebo. The V and J segments used are TRBV7-8 and TRBJ2-7; the D region possibly corresponds to TRBD1 (5 bases align). This specimen was peripheral blood, taken in a trial of Ad26.COV2.S vaccine versus placebo. The nucleotide sequence reads TGTGCCAGCAGCCGGCGCGACTCTAAGGGGTACGAGCAGTACTTC. It is translated as CASSRRDSKGYEQYF.